This entry concerns a single T cell receptor beta chain. Its antigen is currently not known. No qualities accompany the bases; no much larger clone lies one base away. V and J lose 2 bases and 4 bases, and a span of 9 bases separates them. The germline V gene gives CDR1 as MDHEN and CDR2 as SYDVKM. Including the terminal cysteine and phenylalanine, the CDR3 comprises 15 residues. The DNA shown is the 45-base CDR3, in frame from base 1. This entry is derived from a study of sequential checkpoint blockade in melanoma (dated by TCRdb to about 2019). Study-level background: Using 1:1 randomization, the trial assigned patients either to first-line nivolumab followed by ipilimumab (arm A) or to ipilimumab followed by nivolumab (arm B). Maintenance nivolumab came after each of the two trial sequences. DNA from 70 to 95 melanoma tumor samples collected before treatment underwent TCRbeta immunosequencing. Some 20 patients had matched tumor biopsies taken before treatment and at week 13, after single-agent nivolumab (arm A) or ipilimumab (arm B). In roughly 85% of the matched pre- and post-treatment tumor biopsy pairs, both biopsies came from the same lesion. Points the paper makes about the study in general: Larger, independent patient cohorts are needed to validate the response-prediction model that combines TCR metrics and mutation burden. Within-arm analyses of tumor T-cell fraction were limited by small sample sizes and reduced statistical power. Clinical benefit was about 30 times more likely to be achieved by patients whose tumor T-cell fraction and clonality increased by week 13. In the nivolumab-first arm (arm A), an association was found between pretreatment tumor TIL clonality and response (P = .04). Tumor T-cell fraction and clonality were correlated with PD-L1 staining and CD8+ T-cell counts, but not with mutational load.

The immunoSEQ Assay was used to immunosequence TCRbeta CDR3 regions from genomic DNA. Before high-throughput sequencing, genomic DNA was amplified using bias-controlled multiplex PCR. The study's own analysis went as follows. To quantify the absolute abundance of each unique TCRbeta CDR3 region, the sequences were collapsed and filtered. Clonality, defined as 1 minus Pielou's evenness, was calculated using only productive rearrangements. Tumor T-cell fraction was calculated by normalizing TCRbeta template counts to the amount of usable DNA, which was estimated from several housekeeping genes. A previously published method was used to identify clones whose frequencies were significantly greater in on-treatment samples than in baseline samples. TCRdb mirrors the immuneACCESS table, restricted to in-frame sequences. Some clones are absent from its copies; in checked studies, under half trace to an unresolved V gene, and the reason for the others is unknown. V and J calls and clone size come straight from that table; D and trimming were deduced from the DNA. For this sample there are 2,500 to 3,500 clones; around a third appear just once. 8% to 11% of the sample comes from the top ten.

Reading the label with the study, this specimen's treatment or condition is: randomized to nivolumab then ipilimumab (arm A) or the reverse (arm B). Prior DNA-damaging chemotherapy had not been received by any trial patient. Samples were obtained from patients with melanoma enrolled in CheckMate 064, a randomized, open-label phase II trial of sequential checkpoint blockade. Tumor TCR sequencing used genomic DNA from formalin-fixed paraffin-embedded (FFPE) tissue samples. The clonotype was recovered from a human donor with melanoma. The chain joins TRBV28 to TRBJ2-6, and the D gene may be TRBD1, 6 bases matching. The sample in question was tumor tissue (inferred from file names), obtained from a patient given nivolumab and ipilimumab in sequence. The DNA sequence is TGTGCCAGCAGTTTAGGGGGCGCGGGGGCCAACGTCCTGACTTTC. Its amino acids are CASSLGGAGANVLTF.